Listed below are T cell receptor beta chains from one sample, sequenced in a study of T cell changes during pregnancy in multiple sclerosis. Repertoires were generated with immunoSEQ multiplex PCR, while TCRdb's copy carries only in-frame clones and drops some. In the table there are about 40,000 clones, about 90% of which are singletons. Sequenced here: CD4+ T cells from peripheral blood mononuclear cells, sampled in the second trimester of pregnancy. The receptors come from a female donor in good health, enrolled as a control in a pregnancy study. CDR3s include the opening cysteine and the closing phenylalanine or tryptophan. D genes are given only for firm matches. Size values are once, few and many counts, or a class for expanded clones, and some rows have none.

TRBJ2-4,NA,TRBV21-1,16,NA,TGTGCCAGCAGCCTCCCCGGGACTAGCGGAAAAAACATTCAGTACTTC,CASSLPGTSGKNIQYF
TRBJ2-3,TRBD2,TRBV7-2,14,NA,TGTGCCAGCAGCTTAGTGGGAGGGCCTCATACGCAGTATTTT,CASSLVGGPHTQYF
TRBJ1-1,NA,TRBV7-3,14,NA,TGTGCCAGCAGCTTAAGTAGCGGGAACACTGAAGCTTTCTTT,CASSLSSGNTEAFF
TRBJ1-2,TRBD1,TRBV6-6,13,NA,TGTGCCGGGAAACCGGGACAGGGGGGTGGCTACACCTTC,CAGKPGQGGGYTF
TRBJ1-4,NA,TRBV2,13,NA,TGTGCCACCTTGACCGCTAAAGGGGGAAAACTGTTTTTT,CATLTAKGGKLFF
TRBJ2-3,TRBD2,TRBV28,17,NA,TGTGCCAGCGCCCGAGGCGGGGCTAGCGGGAGGAAGGATACGCAGTATTTT,CASARGGASGRKDTQYF
TRBJ1-1,NA,TRBV19,15,NA,TGTGCCAGTAGTATATTAGGCAGGGAAAGGACTGAAGCTTTCTTT,CASSILGRERTEAFF
TRBJ1-1,TRBD1,TRBV30,13,NA,TGTGCCTGGAGTACCGACAGGGGCGCTGAAGCTTTCTTT,CAWSTDRGAEAFF
TRBJ2-2,TRBD1,TRBV5-5,17,NA,TGTGCCAGCAGCTTGGTCAACAGGGGGAGTCATCCCGGGGAGCTGTTTTTT,CASSLVNRGSHPGELFF
TRBJ2-5,TRBD1,TRBV5-8,20,NA,TGTGCCAGCAGCTTCAGCCCGGTAGATAACAGGGGCCGCGTCGTCGAGACCCAGTACTTC,CASSFSPVDNRGRVVETQYF
TRBJ2-1,TRBD2,TRBV29-1,18,once,TGCAGTTGTAGGGGAGCGGGAGGGCCCTGGGGCTCCTACAATGAGCAGTTCTTC,CSCRGAGGPWGSYNEQFF
TRBJ1-2,NA,TRBV28,14,NA,TGTGCCAGCAGTGCAGATAAAGCTAACTATGGCTACACCTTC,CASSADKANYGYTF
TRBJ2-3,TRBD2,TRBV4-2,15,few,TGTGCCAGCACCTGGACTAGCGGGGAGCCAGATACGCAGTATTTT,CASTWTSGEPDTQYF
TRBJ2-1,NA,TRBV6-6,14,NA,TGTGCCAGCAGTTACGAGAGCTCCTACAATGAGCAGTTCTTC,CASSYESSYNEQFF
TRBJ2-7,NA,TRBV19,13,NA,TGTGCCAGTAGCCGGGGACACTCCTACGAGCAGTACTTC,CASSRGHSYEQYF
TRBJ2-3,NA,TRBV7-6,14,NA,TGTGCCAGCAGCTTAGATATAGGACAGGATACGCAGTATTTT,CASSLDIGQDTQYF
TRBJ2-2,TRBD1,TRBV7-9,17,NA,TGTGCCAGCAGCTTGGGGTCGGGGCAGGGGGACACCGGGGAGCTGTTTTTT,CASSLGSGQGDTGELFF
TRBJ2-3,NA,TRBV7-3,14,NA,TGTGCCAGCAGCTTGGCTAGCGGCACAGATACGCAGTATTTT,CASSLASGTDTQYF
TRBJ2-5,TRBD2,TRBV5-1,15,NA,TGCGCCAGCAGCCCAGGACTAGCGGGACAAGAGACCCAGTACTTC,CASSPGLAGQETQYF
TRBJ2-7,TRBD1,TRBV19,14,NA,TGTGCCAGTAGTAGCCAGGGGGCACCCTACGAGCAGTACTTC,CASSSQGAPYEQYF
TRBJ2-7,NA,TRBV28,15,NA,TGTGCCAGCCAACCGAACACGTTCTTCTCCTACGAGCAGTACTTC,CASQPNTFFSYEQYF
TRBJ1-5,NA,TRBV7-8,14,once,TGTGCCAGCAGCCCGTGGGAGGTTTATCAGCCCCAGCATTTT,CASSPWEVYQPQHF
TRBJ2-1,TRBD1,TRBV28,15,NA,TGTGCCAGCAAGCCGGCAGGGGGCGTTGGGAATGAGCAGTTCTTC,CASKPAGGVGNEQFF
TRBJ1-2,NA,TRBV30,13,NA,TGTGCCTGGAGTGTTTCAGGGGCGTATGGCTACACCTTC,CAWSVSGAYGYTF
TRBJ2-4,TRBD1,TRBV4-2,17,few,TGTGCCAGCAGCCAAGAATCAGCGGGACAGGGGGCGAACATTCAGTACTTC,CASSQESAGQGANIQYF
TRBJ1-2,NA,TRBV4-1,13,NA,TGCGCCAGCAGCCAAGATCGGGACTATGGCTACACCTTC,CASSQDRDYGYTF
TRBJ1-6,TRBD1,TRBV18,14,NA,TGTGCCAGCTCACCCCGGGACAGCAATTCACCCCTCCACTTT,CASSPRDSNSPLHF
TRBJ2-7,NA,TRBV28,12,NA,TGTGCCAGCAGTTCCAGGGTTTACGAGCAGTACTTC,CASSSRVYEQYF
TRBJ2-7,NA,TRBV29-1,12,NA,TGCAGCGTTGTCAGGGTGCCTGGCGAGCAGTACTTC,CSVVRVPGEQYF
TRBJ2-1,TRBD2,TRBV19,16,NA,TGTGCCAGTAGTCGTTTAGCGGGAGGGCCATGGAATGAGCAGTTCTTC,CASSRLAGGPWNEQFF
TRBJ1-5,TRBD1,TRBV18,15,NA,TGTGCCAGCTCACCAAGGACAGGAGTGAATCAGCCCCAGCATTTT,CASSPRTGVNQPQHF
TRBJ2-1,NA,TRBV5-6,15,NA,TGTGCCAGCAGCCCCCTGCTCGCGGCCCTCAATGAGCAGTTCTTC,CASSPLLAALNEQFF
TRBJ2-1,TRBD2,TRBV9,17,few,TGTGCCAGCAGCCCCTCCCCTAGCGGGGGCCTTTGGGATGAGCAGTTCTTC,CASSPSPSGGLWDEQFF
TRBJ2-7,NA,TRBV5-1,13,NA,TGCGCCAGCAGCTTGGCCCCAAGCAGGGAGCAGTACTTC,CASSLAPSREQYF
TRBJ1-2,TRBD1,TRBV4-3,17,NA,TGCGCCAGCAGCCAAGGGACAGGGGTACGCCTTAGGTATGGCTACACCTTC,CASSQGTGVRLRYGYTF
TRBJ2-7,NA,TRBV6-1,15,NA,TGTGCCAGCAGGGCCACGGCGGGCAGAGTAGCCGAGCAGTACTTC,CASRATAGRVAEQYF
TRBJ1-2,TRBD1,TRBV4-3,13,NA,TGCGCCAGCAGCCAGACAGGGGGGAATGGCTACACCTTC,CASSQTGGNGYTF
TRBJ2-1,NA,TRBV11-2,13,NA,TGTGCCAGCAATAAAGGAGCAAGCTATGAGCAGTTCTTC,CASNKGASYEQFF
TRBJ1-4,NA,TRBV28,17,NA,TGTGCCAGCAGCCAAGGGGTCAGGCGCACAACTAATGAAAAACTGTTTTTT,CASSQGVRRTTNEKLFF
TRBJ2-1,TRBD2,TRBV4-2,15,NA,TGTGCCAGCAGCCAAGACCTAGCGGGGTACAATGAGCAGTTCTTC,CASSQDLAGYNEQFF
TRBJ2-3,NA,TRBV6-1,15,NA,TGTGCCAGCAGTGATAGGGGGGGGACCGCAGATACGCAGTATTTT,CASSDRGGTADTQYF
TRBJ2-3,TRBD2,TRBV7-3,16,once,TGTGCCAGCAGCCCCCGACTAGCGCTTTCGGGAGATACGCAGTATTTT,CASSPRLALSGDTQYF
TRBJ2-7,TRBD2,TRBV7-2,15,NA,TGTGCCAGCAGCTTAGCAGCGGGAGTAAGGAACGAGCAGTACTTC,CASSLAAGVRNEQYF
TRBJ1-5,TRBD1,TRBV5-5,17,NA,TGTGCCAGCAGCTTGGGGGCCGTAGGGGGCAGCAATCAGCCCCAGCATTTT,CASSLGAVGGSNQPQHF
TRBJ1-1,NA,TRBV19,14,NA,TGTGCCAGTAGTTCGGGGGGGGGAGTCACTGAAGCTTTCTTT,CASSSGGGVTEAFF